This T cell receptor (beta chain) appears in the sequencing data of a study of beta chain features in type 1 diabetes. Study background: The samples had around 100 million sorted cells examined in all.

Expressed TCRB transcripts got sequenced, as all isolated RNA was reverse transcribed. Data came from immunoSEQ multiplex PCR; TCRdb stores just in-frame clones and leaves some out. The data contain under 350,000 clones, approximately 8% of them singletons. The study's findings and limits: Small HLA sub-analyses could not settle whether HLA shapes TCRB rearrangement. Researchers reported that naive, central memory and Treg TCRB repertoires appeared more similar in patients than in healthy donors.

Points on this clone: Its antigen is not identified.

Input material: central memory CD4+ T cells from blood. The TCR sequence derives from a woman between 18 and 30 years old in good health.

The CDR3 region has the DNA TGCGCCAGCAGCTCACTAGCGGGAGGGCTGGGGGAGCAGTACTTC. It codes for CASSSLAGGLGEQYF. This chain links TRBV5-1 with TRBJ2-7; 13 bases fit TRBD2. V dropped 3 bases and J dropped 7; count of bases not matched to a gene: 7. Germline assignment: CDR1 SGHRS and CDR2 YFSETQ. The CDR3 sequence is 15 residues long.